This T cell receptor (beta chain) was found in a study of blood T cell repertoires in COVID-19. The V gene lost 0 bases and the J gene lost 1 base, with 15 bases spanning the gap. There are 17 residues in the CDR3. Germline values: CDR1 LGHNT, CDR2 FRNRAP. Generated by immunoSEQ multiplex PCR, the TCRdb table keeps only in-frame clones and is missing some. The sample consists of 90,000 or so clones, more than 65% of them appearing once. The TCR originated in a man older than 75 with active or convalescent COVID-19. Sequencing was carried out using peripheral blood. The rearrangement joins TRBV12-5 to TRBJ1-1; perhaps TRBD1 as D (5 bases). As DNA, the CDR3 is TGTGCTAGTGGTTTGGTAAATGGGGCGCGGAGGAACACTGAAGCTTTCTTT. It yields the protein CASGLVNGARRNTEAFF.